Included here is one T cell receptor (beta chain) sequence, with context. The V gene lost 4 bases and the J gene lost 3 bases, with 11 bases spanning the gap. This CDR3 has 14 amino acids. CDR1 ENHRY and CDR2 SYGVKD come from the germline V gene. These data belong to a study of PD-1 blockade in classical Hodgkin lymphoma. Method: immunoSEQ multiplex PCR; TCRdb's copy keeps in-frame clones and lacks some. The sample holds 31,000 or so clones, approximately 68% seen once. Time point described: cycle 4 day 1 (C4D1), after less than seven weeks of nivolumab. Every patient was affected by relapse after autologous stem cell transplantation, while exposure to brentuximab vedotin was not uniform.

The clonotype comes from a human donor with classical Hodgkin lymphoma. The sequencing here drew on peripheral blood mononuclear cells (PBMCs), taken before the fourth cycle of nivolumab. This chain joins TRBV10-3 and TRBJ2-3; D remains unclear. CDR3 residues: CAISVVQDTDTQYF. The CDR3, as DNA: TGTGCCATCAGTGTTGTCCAGGATACAGATACGCAGTATTTT.